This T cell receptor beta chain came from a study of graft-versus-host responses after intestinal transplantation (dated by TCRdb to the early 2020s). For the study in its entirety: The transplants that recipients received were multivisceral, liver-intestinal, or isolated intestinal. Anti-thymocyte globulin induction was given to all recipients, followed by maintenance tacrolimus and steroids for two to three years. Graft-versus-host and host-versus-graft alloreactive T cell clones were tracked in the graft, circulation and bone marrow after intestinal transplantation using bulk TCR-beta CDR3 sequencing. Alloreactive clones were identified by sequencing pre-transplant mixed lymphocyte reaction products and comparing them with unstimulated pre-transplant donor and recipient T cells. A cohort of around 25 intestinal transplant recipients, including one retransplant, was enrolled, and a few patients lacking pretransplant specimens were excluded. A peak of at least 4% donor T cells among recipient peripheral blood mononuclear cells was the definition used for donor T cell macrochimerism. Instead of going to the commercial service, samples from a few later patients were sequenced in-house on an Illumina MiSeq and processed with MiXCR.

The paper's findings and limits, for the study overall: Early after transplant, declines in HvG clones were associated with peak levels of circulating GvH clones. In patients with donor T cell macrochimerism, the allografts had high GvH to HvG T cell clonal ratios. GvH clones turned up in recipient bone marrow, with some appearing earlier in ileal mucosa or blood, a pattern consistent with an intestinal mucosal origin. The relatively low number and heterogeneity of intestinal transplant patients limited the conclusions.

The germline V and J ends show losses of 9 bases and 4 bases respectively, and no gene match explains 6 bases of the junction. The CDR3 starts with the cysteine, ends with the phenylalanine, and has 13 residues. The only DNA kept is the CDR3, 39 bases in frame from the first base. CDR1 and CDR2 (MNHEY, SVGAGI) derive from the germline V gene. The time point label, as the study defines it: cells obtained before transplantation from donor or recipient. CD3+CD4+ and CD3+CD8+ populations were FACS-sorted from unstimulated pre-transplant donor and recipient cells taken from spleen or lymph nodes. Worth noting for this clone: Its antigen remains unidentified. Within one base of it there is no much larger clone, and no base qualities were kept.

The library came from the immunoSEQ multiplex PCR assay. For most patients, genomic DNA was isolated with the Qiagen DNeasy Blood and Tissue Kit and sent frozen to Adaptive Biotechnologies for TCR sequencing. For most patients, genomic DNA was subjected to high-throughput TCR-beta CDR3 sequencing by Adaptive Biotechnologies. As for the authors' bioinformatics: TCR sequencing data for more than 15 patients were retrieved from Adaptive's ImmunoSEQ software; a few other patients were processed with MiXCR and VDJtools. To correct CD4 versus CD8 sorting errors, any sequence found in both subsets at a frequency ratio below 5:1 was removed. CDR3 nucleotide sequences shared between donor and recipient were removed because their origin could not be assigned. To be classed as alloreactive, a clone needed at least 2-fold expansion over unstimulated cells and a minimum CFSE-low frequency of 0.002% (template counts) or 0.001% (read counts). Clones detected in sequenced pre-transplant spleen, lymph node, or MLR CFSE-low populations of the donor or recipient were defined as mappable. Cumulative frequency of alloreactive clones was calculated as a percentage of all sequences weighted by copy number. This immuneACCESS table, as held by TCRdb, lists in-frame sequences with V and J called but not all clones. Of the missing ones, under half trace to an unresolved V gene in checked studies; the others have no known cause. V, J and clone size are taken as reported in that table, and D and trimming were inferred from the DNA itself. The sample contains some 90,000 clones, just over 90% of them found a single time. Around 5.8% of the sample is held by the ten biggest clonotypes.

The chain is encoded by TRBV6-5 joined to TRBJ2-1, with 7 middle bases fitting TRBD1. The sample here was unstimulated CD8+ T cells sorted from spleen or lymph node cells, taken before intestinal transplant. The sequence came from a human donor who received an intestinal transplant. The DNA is TGTGCCAGTGCCGGGACAGCTTACAATGAGCAGTTCTTC. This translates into CASAGTAYNEQFF.